The 21 T cell receptor beta chains presented below share a single source sample, sequenced in a study of T cells after yellow fever vaccination. TCRdb called the 5' RACE reads again in MiXCR, with one record for every CDR3 protein. There are over 250,000 distinct CDR3 sequences in the sample; roughly 4.3% occur only once, and just under 25% lies in the top ten. The sample consisted of PBMCs, taken 5 days after the yellow fever booster vaccination. These receptors were collected from a man younger than 30 who received the YFV17D yellow fever vaccine.

This clonotype was recorded at least ten times. The chain recombines TRBV14 with TRBJ2-3; no firm D call. CDR1 and CDR2 from the germline V gene are SGHDN and FVKESK. This CDR3 region has 12 residues. Trimming shortened V by 1 base and J by 5 bases, and 4 bases separated the two germline ends. The CDR3 nucleotides read TGTGCCAGCAGCCAAGCGCGAGATACGCAGTATTTT. This sequence encodes CASSQARDTQYF.

This clonotype was recorded at least ten times. This chain joins TRBV4-3 and TRBJ2-7; 8 bases agree with TRBD1. Losses at the gene ends were 3 bases for V and 3 bases for J; bases not matched to a gene: 1. The CDR3 consists of 13 residues. In germline, CDR1 is LGHNA, CDR2 YSLEER. The DNA of the CDR3 is TGCGCCAGCAGCCAGGGGACAGGCTACGAGCAGTACTTC. This codes for CASSQGTGYEQYF.

The V and J genes are TRBV28 and TRBJ1-1; 9 nucleotides align to TRBD1. The CDR3 covers 15 residues. Germline-derived CDR1 and CDR2 are MDHEN and SYDVKM. V lost 6 bases, J lost 1 base, and 6 bases stayed unmatched. CDR3 DNA sequence: TGTGCCAGCAGCCCGACAGGGGGTCGGAACACTGAAGCTTTCTTT. The encoded protein is CASSPTGGRNTEAFF.

This clonotype was picked up a small number of times. The chain uses TRBV4-1 and TRBJ2-2; possibly TRBD1 for D (6 bases). This CDR3 has 16 residues. The V and J ends lost 1 base and 2 bases respectively, with 11 bases between them. CDR1 MGHRA and CDR2 YSYEKL come from the germline V gene. The CDR3 nucleotides are TGCGCCAGCAGCCAAGCCGGGACACTCAACACCGGGGAGCTGTTTTTT. It is translated as CASSQAGTLNTGELFF.

This clonotype was picked up many times. V gene TRBV7-2 combines with J gene TRBJ1-6; D uncertain. CDR1 and CDR2 from the germline V gene are SGHTA and FQGNSA. V shed 3 bases and J shed 7 bases, with 7 bases lying between them. There are 13 residues in the CDR3. The CDR3 nucleotides read TGTGCCAGCAGCTTCGGACCAAATTCACCCCTCCACTTT. Translation gives CASSFGPNSPLHF. The whole variable domain, filled in from reference TRBV7-2 and TRBJ1-6, reads GAGVSQSPSNKVTEKGKDVELRCDPISGHTALYWYRQSLGQGLEFLIYFQGNSAPDKSGLPSDRFSAERTGGSVSTLTIQRTQQEDSAVYLCASSFGPNSPLHFGNGTRLTVT.

This clonotype was counted between two and nine times. The CDR3 reads CASSFGDPNQPQHF. In DNA, the CDR3 is TGTGCCAGCAGTTTTGGGGACCCCAATCAGCCCCAGCATTTT. The chain employs TRBV12-3 or TRBV12-4 and TRBJ1-5; D possibly corresponds to TRBD1 (5 bases). V lost 3 bases, J lost 3 bases, and 9 bases lay in between. The CDR3 consists of 14 residues.

The chain employs TRBV27 and TRBJ2-5; D gene uncertain. This CDR3 spans 13 amino acids. V was shortened by 2 bases and J by 1 base, with 5 bases between the two germline ends. The germline gives CDR1 MNHEY, CDR2 SMNVEV (reference sequence). CDR3 sequence: CASSLQAQETQYF. The DNA of the CDR3 is TGTGCCAGCAGTTTACAGGCCCAAGAGACCCAGTACTTC.

This clonotype occurred a few times. This chain uses TRBV2 with TRBJ1-1; possibly TRBD1 for D (5 bases). Trimming removed 7 bases from V and 4 bases from J, with 16 bases in between. The germline V gene encodes CDR1 SNHLY and CDR2 FYNNEI. The CDR3 consists of 14 residues. The DNA of the CDR3 is TGTGCCAGCACCCCTCGGGGCCAGGGCACTGAAGCTTTCTTT. Amino acids: CASTPRGQGTEAFF. Combining the CDR3 with reference TRBV2 and TRBJ1-1 gives the whole variable domain EPEVTQTPSHQVTQMGQEVILRCVPISNHLYFYWYRQILGQKVEFLVSFYNNEISEKSEIFDDQFSVERPDGSNFTLKIRSTKLEDSAMYFCASTPRGQGTEAFFGQGTRLTVV.

This chain links TRBV7-2 with TRBJ2-5, with D maybe TRBD1 (5 bases). Trimming cost V 2 bases and J 3 bases, with 10 bases left between them. Germline values: CDR1 SGHTA, CDR2 FQGNSA. The CDR3 extends over 14 amino acids. The CDR3 nucleotides are TGTGCCAGCAGCTTAACCAGGGCGGAAGAGACCCAGTACTTC. It yields the protein CASSLTRAEETQYF.

In this sample, this clonotype turned up many times. The J gene is TRBJ2-1, the V gene TRBV4-2; D might be TRBD1 (5 bases). Between the trimmed V and J ends, which lost 0 bases and 6 bases, there was a span of 9 bases. The germline CDR1 and CDR2 sequences are LGHNA and YNFKEQ. The CDR3 runs to 14 residues. CDR3: CASSQDRAFNEQFF. In DNA, the CDR3 is TGTGCCAGCAGCCAAGACAGGGCGTTCAATGAGCAGTTCTTC.

This clonotype came up a few times. J is TRBJ2-7 and V is TRBV3-1, with 7 bases that match TRBD1. CDR1 LGHDT and CDR2 YNNKEL come from the germline V gene (reference sequence). There are 13 residues in the CDR3. J gave up 13 bases and V 4 bases, and 13 bases lay outside the gene matches. The CDR3 DNA follows: TGTGCCAGCAGCCCCAGGGACAGCGTCAGCGTATACTTC. Translated, it gives CASSPRDSVSVYF.

At least ten counts were recorded for this clonotype. V and J are TRBV5-1 and TRBJ2-3; possible D gene TRBD2, 6 bases. The CDR3 is made up of 15 amino acids. Germline values: CDR1 SGHRS, CDR2 YFSETQ. Trimming took off 2 bases at V and 5 bases at J, with 15 bases between the two ends. As DNA, the CDR3 is TGCGCCAGCAGCTTCCTCGCGGGGCGCGTAGATACGCAGTATTTT. This sequence encodes CASSFLAGRVDTQYF.

This clonotype was seen only a few times. The chain recombines TRBV24-1 with TRBJ2-1, with D tentatively TRBD1 (5 bases). CDR1 is KGHDR and CDR2 is SFDVKD in the germline V gene. The V and J ends lost 6 bases and 9 bases respectively, with 11 bases between them. The CDR3 runs to 12 residues. CDR3 amino acids: CATSLQGSEQFF. DNA of the CDR3: TGTGCCACCAGTCTTCAGGGTAGTGAGCAGTTCTTC.

The J gene is TRBJ2-3, the V gene TRBV4-1, with 9 bases that match TRBD1. With V trimmed by 3 bases and J by 1 base, 5 bases remained unmatched. CDR3 length equals 16 residues. Germline CDR1 and CDR2: MGHRA and YSYEKL. The CDR3 DNA sequence: TGCGCCAGCAGCCAGGCCAGGACAGGGGGCACAGATACGCAGTATTTT. It codes for CASSQARTGGTDTQYF.

J is TRBJ2-7 and V is TRBV29-1, with 9 bases lining up with TRBD1. V was clipped by 7 bases and J by 4 bases; unmatched bases: 8. The CDR3 length is 13 residues. Per germline, CDR1 SQVTM and CDR2 ANQGSEA. The CDR3 DNA is TGCAGCGCGCAAACAGGGGGCGCATACGAGCAGTACTTC. It codes for CSAQTGGAYEQYF.

This chain links TRBV6-4 with TRBJ2-3, with D unresolved. CDR3 length equals 13 residues. Germline V gene sequence: CDR1 MRHNA, CDR2 SNTAGT. The ends were cut back, 4 bases at V and 5 bases at J, with 10 bases in the middle. CDR3 DNA: TGTGCCAGCAGTGCGGCTATCGGAGATACGCAGTATTTT. Translating gives CASSAAIGDTQYF.

CDR3 nucleotides: TGTGCCAGCAGTTACTCTTACAGGGTTGACAATGAGCAGTTCTTC. Its protein product is CASSYSYRVDNEQFF. The rearrangement links TRBV6-5 to TRBJ2-1, with D tentatively TRBD1 (6 bases). The V gene lost 0 bases and the J gene lost 5 bases, with 11 bases spanning the gap. The CDR3 is 15 amino acids. From germline, CDR1 is MNHEY and CDR2 SVGAGI.

The V and J genes are TRBV29-1 and TRBJ1-2; D not resolved. The CDR3 is made up of 14 amino acids. Trimming removed 3 bases from V and 4 bases from J, with 15 bases in between. Germline lookup yields CDR1 SQVTM and CDR2 ANQGSEA. As DNA, the CDR3 is TGCAGCGTTGACGACCAGGCGGACGGCTATGGCTACACCTTC. The encoded protein is CSVDDQADGYGYTF.

The V call is TRBV5-1, the J call TRBJ1-6; D remains unclear. The V gene lost 0 bases and the J gene lost 10 bases, with 5 bases spanning the gap. Germline V lookup: CDR1 SGHRS, CDR2 YFSETQ. The length of the CDR3 is 12 residues. The CDR3 nucleotides are TGCGCCAGCAGCTTGGGGTCGTCACCCCTCCACTTT. This translates into CASSLGSSPLHF.

This chain links TRBV4-3 with TRBJ1-3; D is uncertain. The CDR3 sequence is 16 residues long. Germline loops: CDR1 LGHNA, CDR2 YSLEER. V gave up 2 bases and J gave up 3 bases, with 14 bases separating them. The CDR3 here is CASSQRGLVFGNTIYF. CDR3 DNA: TGCGCCAGCAGCCAACGGGGATTAGTGTTTGGAAACACCATATATTTT.

The CDR3 bases are TGTGCCAGCAGCTTAGAGGAGTGGGGGGCTAACACCGGGGAGCTGTTTTTT. Amino acids: CASSLEEWGANTGELFF. The chain combines TRBV7-2 with TRBJ2-2; D may correspond to TRBD1 or TRBD2 (6 bases each). CDR1 is SGHTA, CDR2 FQGNSA, per germline. Trimming stripped 1 base from V and 2 bases from J, with 14 bases between. This CDR3 is 17 amino acids long.